A single sample gave rise to the 8 T cell receptor beta chains below, sequenced in a study of T cells after yellow fever vaccination. Each CDR3 protein gets one entry after TCRdb re-called the 5' RACE reads with MiXCR. Altogether approximately 510,000 distinct CDR3 sequences are present, around a fifth being singletons, with the ten largest covering less than 20%. The specimen was PBMCs, collected 20 to 25 days after the first yellow fever vaccination. The receptors originated from a man younger than 30 who received the YFV17D yellow fever vaccine.

This clonotype was picked up a small number of times. The chain links TRBV29-1 to TRBJ1-4; 9 bases align to TRBD1. With 6 bases clipped from V and 8 bases from J, the junction kept 7 bases outside the gene matches. The CDR3 sequence is 13 residues long. Germline V gene sequence: CDR1 SQVTM, CDR2 ANQGSEA. The CDR3 loop is CSVEGTGREKLFF. CDR3 DNA sequence: TGCAGCGTCGAGGGGACAGGGCGCGAAAAACTGTTTTTT. Supplemented by reference TRBV29-1 and TRBJ1-4, the full variable domain reads SAVISQKPSRDICQRGTSLTIQCQVDSQVTMMFWYRQQPGQSLTLIATANQGSEATYESGFVIDKFPISRPNLTFSTLTVSNMSPEDSSIYLCSVEGTGREKLFFGSGTQLSVL.

This clonotype was counted between two and nine times. The CDR3 DNA follows: TGCGCCAGCAGCTTTTCACTAGCGGGGGGCGCCGGGGAGCTGTTTTTT. Translating gives CASSFSLAGGAGELFF. The chain combines TRBV5-1 with TRBJ2-2; 12 bases fit TRBD2. Germline V gene sequence: CDR1 SGHRS, CDR2 YFSETQ. The V segment lost 2 bases and the J segment 6 bases; nucleotides outside the gene matches: 5. The CDR3 spans 16 residues.

This chain uses TRBV6-1 with TRBJ2-3; D may be TRBD2 (6 bases). Germline V gene sequence: CDR1 MNHNS, CDR2 SASEGT. The V end lost 8 bases, the J end lost 2 bases, and 20 bases lay between the germline ends. The CDR3 is made up of 16 amino acids. Written as DNA, the CDR3 is TGTGCCAGCGGCGTTTTCGTGGCTAGCGCCACAGATACGCAGTATTTT. It encodes CASGVFVASATDTQYF.

V is TRBV4-3 and J is TRBJ2-1; D assignment may be TRBD1 or TRBD2 (5 bases each). The germline V gene has CDR1 LGHNA and CDR2 YSLEER. CDR3 length: 16 residues. Trimming cost V 1 base and J 0 bases, with 10 bases left between them. CDR3 sequence reads: CASSQAGRSSYNEQFF. CDR3 DNA sequence: TGCGCCAGCAGCCAAGCGGGACGGAGCTCCTACAATGAGCAGTTCTTC.

The rearrangement uses TRBV7-2 and TRBJ2-5; TRBD2 aligns across 7 bases. The germline V gene has CDR1 SGHTA and CDR2 FQGNSA. This CDR3 comprises 16 residues. The J segment lost 1 base and the V segment lost 8 bases, leaving 13 bases of the junction unmatched. CDR3 sequence (DNA): TGTGCCAGCCTCGGCTCCGGGACTACACTCCAAGAGACCCAGTACTTC. It yields the protein CASLGSGTTLQETQYF.

This clonotype has only a few counts. The chain uses TRBV6-5 and TRBJ2-1, with 11 bases identical to TRBD2. CDR3 size: 15 residues. Losses at the gene ends were 4 bases for V and 8 bases for J; bases not matched to a gene: 7. Germline loops: CDR1 MNHEY, CDR2 SVGAGI. The CDR3 DNA follows: TGTGCCAGCAGTTCTAGCGGGGGGTTGATAGATGAGCAGTTCTTC. It encodes CASSSSGGLIDEQFF.

The sample holds a few counts of this clonotype. This chain connects TRBV5-6 to TRBJ2-5; 13 bases match TRBD2. Trimming removed 4 bases from V and 6 bases from J; junction bases left unmatched: 9. The CDR3 has 16 amino acids. Germline CDR1 SGHDT, CDR2 YYEEEE. The CDR3 region is CASSPARTSGGKTQYF. CDR3 sequence (DNA): TGTGCCAGCAGCCCCGCTAGGACTAGCGGGGGAAAGACCCAGTACTTC.

This chain uses TRBV11-2 with TRBJ1-4; D not resolved. The CDR3 covers 13 residues. Deletions cut 5 bases from V and 8 bases from J, with 12 bases between. Germline V gene data show CDR1 as SGHAT and CDR2 as FQNNGV. CDR3 residues: CASSLPMGEKLFF. The CDR3 nucleotides read TGTGCCAGCAGCCTGCCCATGGGGGAAAAACTGTTTTTT.